The 18 T cell receptor beta chains below were found in one sample sequenced in a study of cytomegalovirus exposure and HLA in healthy donors. Assay used: immunoSEQ multiplex PCR; TCRdb lists only in-frame clones, some missing. The sample consists of about 340,000 clones, 75% to 90% of them appearing once. Material: PBMCs. All receptors derive from a young woman in good health and CMV-seronegative.

The chain is built from TRBV12-5 and TRBJ1-2; D is uncertain. This CDR3 is 16 amino acids long. Trimming shortened V by 2 bases and J by 6 bases, and 19 bases separated the two germline ends. Germline V gene sequence: CDR1 LGHNT, CDR2 FRNRAP. Here the CDR3 DNA reads TGTGCTAGTGGTTTGTATCCCGTTGGACTGTCGGATGGCTACACCTTC. It specifies CASGLYPVGLSDGYTF.

This rearrangement joins TRBV10-3 to TRBJ2-1, with 8 bases aligning to TRBD2. Germline CDR1 is ENHRY and CDR2 is SYGVKD. The CDR3 consists of 15 residues. The ends lost 6 bases at V and 8 bases at J; junction bases unmatched: 12. The CDR3 DNA reads as TGTGCCATCAGGGGGGGACTAGGGTTTTTCGATGAGCAGTTCTTC. Amino acid sequence: CAIRGGLGFFDEQFF.

This clone was seen just once. The rearrangement joins TRBV9 to TRBJ2-3, with 11 positions matching TRBD2. The V segment lost 0 bases and the J segment 4 bases; nucleotides outside the gene matches: 4. Per the germline V gene, CDR1 is SGDLS and CDR2 is YYNGEE. The CDR3 runs 16 residues. CDR3 nucleotide sequence: TGTGCCAGCAGCGTAGTAGCGGGAGGGCCCGCAGATACGCAGTATTTT. Amino acids: CASSVVAGGPADTQYF.

A few counts support this clone. The chain employs TRBV2 and TRBJ1-2; D is possibly TRBD1 (5 bases). Trimming pared 8 bases from V and 5 bases from J, leaving 9 bases between. The CDR3 has 11 residues. Germline loops: CDR1 SNHLY, CDR2 FYNNEI. The CDR3 DNA is TGTGCCAGCGGGGCGGAGTATGGCTACACCTTC. Its translation is CASGAEYGYTF.

The chain has TRBV4-2 and TRBJ2-3; 16 nucleotides line up with TRBD2. There are 17 residues in the CDR3. Trimming at V came to 6 bases and at J to 0 bases, leaving 3 bases not matched to a gene. The V gene's germline CDR1 is LGHNA and CDR2 YNFKEQ. The CDR3 reads CASRGLAGGLSTDTQYF. CDR3 bases: TGTGCCAGCAGGGGACTAGCGGGAGGGTTGAGCACAGATACGCAGTATTTT.

The gene calls are TRBV13 and TRBJ2-2; TRBD2 aligns across 9 bases. V trimming: 0 bases; J trimming: 3 bases; junction bases outside the gene matches: 8. The CDR3 sequence is 18 residues long. CDR1 is PRHDT and CDR2 is FYEKMQ in the germline V gene (reference sequence). The DNA of the CDR3 is TGTGCCAGCAGCTTAGGGGCTAGCGGGATGCGGGACACCGGGGAGCTGTTTTTT. Residues: CASSLGASGMRDTGELFF.

This CDR3 reads CASSVSGMAYEQYF. CDR3 in DNA: TGTGCCAGCAGCGTTAGCGGGATGGCCTACGAGCAGTACTTC. The rearrangement links TRBV9 to TRBJ2-7; 8 bases map to TRBD2. Per the germline V gene, CDR1 is SGDLS and CDR2 is YYNGEE. The CDR3 loop spans 14 amino acids. With 2 bases clipped from V and 2 bases from J, the junction kept 3 bases outside the gene matches.

The rearrangement uses TRBV30 and TRBJ1-3, with 8 bases lining up with TRBD1. CDR3 size: 14 residues. V was clipped by 0 bases and J by 2 bases; unmatched bases: 0. Per the germline V gene, CDR1 is GTSNPN and CDR2 is SVGIG (reference sequence). The CDR3 DNA follows: TGTGCCTGGAGTGTACAGGGGGCTGGAAACACCATATATTTT. Translation: CAWSVQGAGNTIYF.

V and J are TRBV28 and TRBJ2-5; TRBD2 is a possible D gene (6 bases). Trimming shortened V by 1 base and J by 7 bases, and 13 bases separated the two germline ends. In germline, CDR1 is MDHEN, CDR2 SYDVKM. This CDR3 region has 14 residues. Written as DNA, the CDR3 is TGTGCCAGCAGTTTATCCGGGACTCCTCGGACCCAGTACTTC. Protein sequence: CASSLSGTPRTQYF.

Only one count was recorded for this clone. The chain employs TRBV6-6 and TRBJ1-1; possibly TRBD1 for D (6 bases). The V and J ends lost 4 bases and 1 base respectively, with 13 bases between them. Germline assignment: CDR1 MNHNY and CDR2 SVGAGI (reference sequence). This CDR3 has 15 residues. In nucleotides, the CDR3 is TGTGCCAGCAGTTTCGTACAGGGCCGGAACACTGAAGCTTTCTTT. Translated: CASSFVQGRNTEAFF.

The chain is built from TRBV27 and TRBJ2-1; 10 bases map to TRBD2. Germline assignment: CDR1 MNHEY and CDR2 SMNVEV (reference sequence). This CDR3 has 18 residues. V lost 1 base and J lost 5; bases outside the gene matches: 11. The CDR3 loop is CASSLLPSGSPTHNEQFF. The CDR3 nucleotides read TGTGCCAGCAGTTTATTGCCTAGCGGGAGCCCTACTCACAATGAGCAGTTCTTC.

This rearrangement joins TRBV27 to TRBJ2-1, with a weak D call TRBD1 (6 bases). CDR3 length: 16 residues. Trimming pared 8 bases from V and 4 bases from J, leaving 21 bases between. Germline lookup yields CDR1 MNHEY and CDR2 SMNVEV (reference sequence). Here the CDR3 reads CASFPRGLSTYNEQFF. CDR3 coding DNA: TGTGCCAGCTTTCCCAGGGGTTTGTCTACTTACAATGAGCAGTTCTTC.

V is TRBV7-2 and J is TRBJ2-7; D gene uncertain. The CDR3 has 14 residues. The V gene's germline CDR1 is SGHTA and CDR2 FQGNSA. V was clipped by 4 bases and J by 3 bases, with 13 bases between them. CDR3 nucleotides: TGTGCCAGCAGCTCGATGGGCGTTGGCTACGAGCAGTACTTC. Translation: CASSSMGVGYEQYF.

The chain couples TRBV27 to TRBJ1-2; TRBD1 agrees at 9 bases. This CDR3 has 17 amino acids. J lost 3 bases, V lost 4 bases, and 12 bases had no gene match. Germline V gene data show CDR1 as MNHEY and CDR2 as SMNVEV (reference sequence). As DNA, the CDR3 is TGTGCCAGCAGTTGGGGGCGAGGGACAGGGTTATACTATGGCTACACCTTC. Amino acid sequence: CASSWGRGTGLYYGYTF.

This chain joins TRBV9 and TRBJ1-2; 7 positions match TRBD1. There are 13 residues in the CDR3. CDR1 is SGDLS, CDR2 YYNGEE, per germline. With V trimmed by 3 bases and J by 3 bases, 2 bases remained unmatched. CDR3 residues: CASSDGTDYGYTF. CDR3 nucleotide sequence: TGTGCCAGCAGCGACGGGACAGACTATGGCTACACCTTC.

The V and J genes are TRBV10-3 and TRBJ2-1, with 9 nucleotides matching TRBD2. From germline, CDR1 is ENHRY and CDR2 SYGVKD. Losses at the gene ends were 10 bases for V and 5 bases for J; bases not matched to a gene: 9. This CDR3 has 14 amino acids. CDR3 residues: CATIAGAVDNEQFF. The CDR3 bases are TGTGCCACCATAGCGGGAGCTGTCGACAATGAGCAGTTCTTC.

Note on this clone: Other DNA sequences from this sample encode an identical CDR3 as well. The chain links TRBV2 to TRBJ2-1; TRBD2 matches at 11 bases. The length of the CDR3 is 14 residues. Looked up from germline, CDR1 is SNHLY and CDR2 is FYNNEI. V dropped 4 bases and J dropped 4; count of bases not matched to a gene: 0. The chain's CDR3 is CASSGTSGYNEQFF. In DNA, the CDR3 is TGTGCCAGCAGTGGGACTAGCGGGTACAATGAGCAGTTCTTC.

The J gene is TRBJ2-5, the V gene TRBV18, with 10 bases fitting TRBD2. This CDR3 spans 16 amino acids. Germline CDR1 KGHSH, CDR2 LQKENI. Germline trimming cut 0 bases from V and 3 bases from J; bases unmatched to any gene: 4. The CDR3 region has the DNA TGTGCCAGCTCACCACCGAGCGGGAGGGAGAAAGAGACCCAGTACTTC. It specifies CASSPPSGREKETQYF.